These 30 T cell receptor beta chains originate from one sample sequenced in a study of Tregs in tolerant kidney transplant recipients. Only in-frame clones appear in the TCRdb table, and some are missing; sequencing was by immunoSEQ multiplex PCR. The table has tens of thousands of clones, around 98% seen once; the top ten hold around 0.5%. The sequencing used CD4+ T cells from blood, collected before the transplant. Receptors were obtained from a human donor who received a combined kidney and bone marrow transplant.

V is TRBV4-3 and J is TRBJ1-1; D gene unclear. This CDR3 has 16 residues. The ends were cut back, 1 base at V and 4 bases at J, with 16 bases in the middle. Per germline, CDR1 LGHNA and CDR2 YSLEER. The CDR3 spells CASSQGIRSALTEAFF. CDR3 nucleotides: TGCGCCAGCAGCCAAGGTATCCGGAGCGCTCTCACTGAAGCTTTCTTT.

The DNA of the CDR3 is TGTGCCACCAGCAGAGGGGCGTCCAGGGGAGCACAAGAGACCCAGTACTTC. It is translated as CATSRGASRGAQETQYF. The chain employs TRBV15 and TRBJ2-5; TRBD1 might be the D (6 bases). This CDR3 has 17 amino acids. V shed 1 base and J shed 2 bases, with 17 bases lying between them. Germline values: CDR1 LNHNV, CDR2 YYDKDF (reference sequence).

The V gene is TRBV7-2, the J gene TRBJ2-3; D gene ambiguous. This CDR3 spans 15 amino acids. Germline-derived CDR1 and CDR2 are SGHTA and FQGNSA. Trimming stripped 1 base from V and 2 bases from J, with 10 bases between. This chain's CDR3 is CASSLGVVYTDTQYF. CDR3 DNA sequence: TGTGCCAGCAGCTTAGGAGTAGTCTACACAGATACGCAGTATTTT.

V and J are TRBV11-3 and TRBJ1-2; D gene ambiguous. The CDR3 runs to 15 residues. Trimming removed 1 base at V and 7 bases at J, with 16 bases between. CDR1 SGHNT and CDR2 YENEEA come from the germline V gene. The CDR3 nucleotides are TGTGCCAGCAGCTTAGGAATCGGAGAAAGGCTTGGCTACACCTTC. Its translation: CASSLGIGERLGYTF.

J is TRBJ2-5 and V is TRBV5-1, with D uncertain. Germline V gives CDR1 SGHRS, CDR2 YFSETQ. The CDR3 extends over 14 amino acids. V shed 2 bases and J shed 2 bases, with 10 bases lying between them. As DNA, the CDR3 is TGCGCCAGCAGCTTCCCCCCGGTACAAGAGACCCAGTACTTC. This codes for CASSFPPVQETQYF.

The V gene is TRBV7-8, the J gene TRBJ2-1; 7 bases are a match to TRBD1. Germline CDR1 and CDR2: SGHVS and FQNEAQ. After removal of 8 bases from V and 4 bases from J, the junction contained 11 bases not matched to a gene. The CDR3 spans 15 residues. CDR3 bases: TGTGCCAGCTACCCCCTCACAGGGGAGTACAATGAGCAGTTCTTC. This encodes CASYPLTGEYNEQFF.

The chain carries TRBV11-3 and TRBJ2-5; perhaps TRBD1 as D (5 bases). This CDR3 contains 13 residues. Trimming pared 1 base from V and 3 bases from J, leaving 6 bases between. The germline gives CDR1 SGHNT, CDR2 YENEEA. This chain's CDR3 is CASSLGQKETQYF. The CDR3 region has the DNA TGTGCCAGCAGCTTAGGACAGAAAGAGACCCAGTACTTC.

This clone is a singleton in its sample. The CDR3 region is CASSPQGSQPQHF. CDR3 DNA: TGTGCCAGCAGCCCACAGGGCAGCCAGCCCCAGCATTTT. The V call is TRBV7-9, the J call TRBJ1-5, with a possible D match to TRBD1 (6 bases). CDR3 length equals 13 residues. The V end lost 5 bases, the J end lost 7 bases, and 12 bases lay between the germline ends. Looked up from germline, CDR1 is SEHNR and CDR2 is FQNEAQ (reference sequence).

The chain couples TRBV11-2 to TRBJ2-3; 13 bases are shared with TRBD2. Per germline, CDR1 SGHAT and CDR2 FQNNGV. The CDR3 length is 17 residues. Unmatched junction bases numbered 13, after V lost 5 bases and J lost 8 bases. CDR3 loop: CASSPNQGLAGMATQYF. CDR3 DNA sequence: TGTGCCAGCAGCCCAAACCAGGGACTAGCGGGGATGGCTACGCAGTATTTT.

This rearrangement joins TRBV6-1 to TRBJ2-3, with a weak D call TRBD1 (5 bases). From germline, CDR1 is MNHNS and CDR2 SASEGT. Trimming took 0 bases from V and 0 from J, leaving 10 bases between them. This CDR3 is built from 16 residues. The CDR3 sequence is CASSEALGQSTDTQYF. CDR3 bases: TGTGCCAGCAGTGAAGCGCTAGGACAAAGCACAGATACGCAGTATTTT.

The chain combines TRBV18 with TRBJ1-6, with D maybe TRBD1 (6 bases). The CDR3 has 13 amino acids. V lost 8 bases to trimming and J lost 8 bases, with 13 bases between them. Germline V CDR1 and CDR2: KGHSH, LQKENI. CDR3 DNA sequence: TGTGCCAGCCGACAGGCACTAGATTCACCCCTCCACTTT. As protein: CASRQALDSPLHF.

This chain uses TRBV13 with TRBJ1-3; D is unresolved. Trimming stripped 4 bases from V and 5 bases from J, with 15 bases between. The CDR3 has 15 amino acids. Germline lookup yields CDR1 PRHDT and CDR2 FYEKMQ (reference sequence). Written as DNA, the CDR3 is TGTGCCAGCAGCTCCATACGAGAAATCAGAAACACCATATATTTT. It specifies CASSSIREIRNTIYF.

The chain has TRBV19 and TRBJ1-4; unclear D gene. Trimming removed 1 base at V and 5 bases at J, with 8 bases between. The CDR3 consists of 14 residues. Germline values: CDR1 LNHDA, CDR2 SQIVND (reference sequence). The CDR3 nucleotides are TGTGCCAGTAGTATAGTCAGGCCCAATGAAAAACTGTTTTTT. This sequence encodes CASSIVRPNEKLFF.

The chain couples TRBV30 to TRBJ1-5, with D tentatively TRBD1 (6 bases). Germline V lookup: CDR1 GTSNPN, CDR2 SVGIG (reference sequence). V was cut by 2 bases and J by 0 bases, with 20 bases left in between. The CDR3 sequence is 18 residues long. In DNA, the CDR3 is TGTGCCTGGAGTCTACGGAGACAGGTCCTCTATAGCAATCAGCCCCAGCATTTT. Protein sequence: CAWSLRRQVLYSNQPQHF.

This chain uses TRBV5-1 with TRBJ1-2; 7 positions match TRBD1. This CDR3 is 13 amino acids long. The ends lost 4 bases at V and 2 bases at J; junction bases unmatched: 2. Germline CDR1 is SGHRS and CDR2 is YFSETQ. The CDR3 DNA is TGCGCCAGCAGCGTACAGGGGAACTATGGCTACACCTTC. Amino acids: CASSVQGNYGYTF.

V usage is TRBV6-5 and J usage is TRBJ2-7; a weak D match, TRBD1 (5 bases). Trimming stripped 6 bases from V and 3 bases from J, with 12 bases between. This CDR3 has 13 amino acids. Germline CDR1 reads MNHEY; CDR2 reads SVGAGI. CDR3 in amino acids: CASRGQGLYEQYF. For the CDR3, the DNA is TGTGCCAGCAGGGGGCAGGGCCTCTACGAGCAGTACTTC.

The chain links TRBV28 to TRBJ2-5, with 7 bases lining up with TRBD1. There are 13 residues in the CDR3. Germline V gives CDR1 MDHEN, CDR2 SYDVKM. V lost 5 bases and J lost 1; bases outside the gene matches: 1. The CDR3 bases are TGTGCCAGCAGTGGGGACAGCCAAGAGACCCAGTACTTC. Residues: CASSGDSQETQYF. Combining the CDR3 with reference TRBV28 and TRBJ2-5 gives the whole variable domain DVKVTQSSRYLVKRTGEKVFLECVQDMDHENMFWYRQDPGLGLRLIYFSYDVKMKEKGDIPEGYSVSREKKERFSLILESASTNQTSMYLCASSGDSQETQYFGPGTRLLVL.

The rearrangement links TRBV9 to TRBJ2-5, with 11 bases fitting TRBD1. The junction had 7 bases not matched to a gene; V was cut back by 2 bases and J by 4 bases. This CDR3 comprises 16 residues. Germline lookup yields CDR1 SGDLS and CDR2 YYNGEE. The CDR3: CASSVDRGRFRETQYF. CDR3 in DNA: TGTGCCAGCAGCGTGGACAGGGGGCGATTTAGAGAGACCCAGTACTTC.

The genes are TRBV28 and TRBJ2-7; TRBD1 matches at 8 bases. Germline V lookup: CDR1 MDHEN, CDR2 SYDVKM. J was trimmed by 5 bases and V by 10 bases; bases with no gene match: 13. This CDR3 comprises 14 residues. CDR3 loop: CATTRQGPNHEQYF. In DNA form, the CDR3 reads TGTGCCACAACCCGACAGGGGCCGAACCACGAGCAGTACTTC.

This CDR3 is CASTSPGTTKAFF. The CDR3, as DNA: TGTGCCAGCACTAGTCCCGGGACAACGAAAGCTTTCTTT. The genes are TRBV6-5 and TRBJ1-1, with TRBD1 as a possible D gene (6 bases). Trimming shortened V by 7 bases and J by 9 bases, and 18 bases separated the two germline ends. Per the germline V gene, CDR1 is MNHEY and CDR2 is SVGAGI. The CDR3 has 13 amino acids.

The rearrangement links TRBV6-1 to TRBJ1-6; no reliable D call. The ends were cut back, 6 bases at V and 6 bases at J, with 9 bases in the middle. CDR3 length: 13 residues. Germline V gene sequence: CDR1 MNHNS, CDR2 SASEGT. The CDR3 is CASREASNSPLHF. The CDR3 nucleotides are TGTGCCAGCAGAGAGGCCAGTAATTCACCCCTCCACTTT.

V is TRBV2 and J is TRBJ2-4, with unresolved D. The V gene lost 2 bases and the J gene lost 5 bases, with 7 bases spanning the gap. The CDR3 sequence is 13 residues long. Per the germline V gene, CDR1 is SNHLY and CDR2 is FYNNEI. For the CDR3, the DNA is TGTGCCAGCAGTGAAAACCGAGAAAACATTCAGTACTTC. Protein sequence: CASSENRENIQYF.

V is TRBV6-6 and J is TRBJ1-4, with 10 bases lining up with TRBD1. CDR3 size: 16 residues. The junction had 3 bases not matched to a gene; V was cut back by 5 bases and J by 0 bases. Per the germline V gene, CDR1 is MNHNY and CDR2 is SVGAGI (reference sequence). CDR3 residues: CASSLGQGATNEKLFF. CDR3 bases: TGTGCCAGCAGTCTCGGACAGGGGGCAACTAATGAAAAACTGTTTTTT.

V gene TRBV2 combines with J gene TRBJ2-7, with TRBD1 matching 7 bases. The germline V gene has CDR1 SNHLY and CDR2 FYNNEI. Trimming at V came to 4 bases and at J to 3 bases, leaving 6 bases not matched to a gene. The CDR3 has 14 amino acids. The CDR3 region has the DNA TGTGCCAGCAGTGCCCCAGGGGGAATCTACGAGCAGTACTTC. Encoded protein: CASSAPGGIYEQYF. Supplemented by reference TRBV2 and TRBJ2-7, the full variable domain reads EPEVTQTPSHQVTQMGQEVILRCVPISNHLYFYWYRQILGQKVEFLVSFYNNEISEKSEIFDDQFSVERPDGSNFTLKIRSTKLEDSAMYFCASSAPGGIYEQYFGPGTRLTVT.

The V and J genes are TRBV5-4 and TRBJ2-3; 9 nucleotides match TRBD1. V lost 3 bases, J lost 2 bases, and 7 bases stayed unmatched. The germline CDR1 and CDR2 sequences are SGHNT and YYREEE (reference sequence). The CDR3 is 16 amino acids. The CDR3 here is CASSSGTGQDTDTQYF. The CDR3 nucleotides are TGTGCCAGCAGCTCCGGGACAGGGCAGGACACAGATACGCAGTATTTT.

This rearrangement joins TRBV4-2 to TRBJ2-7; D not certain. Germline assignment: CDR1 LGHNA and CDR2 YNFKEQ. V was cut by 1 base and J by 0 bases, with 13 bases left in between. The CDR3 is 16 residues long. The CDR3 is CASSQVGGQSSYEQYF. In DNA form, the CDR3 reads TGTGCCAGCAGCCAAGTCGGCGGCCAGAGCTCCTACGAGCAGTACTTC.

The chain is built from TRBV6-7 and TRBJ2-5; D unclear. TRBV6-7 is an ORF, and what it does is uncertain. Trimming stripped 1 base from V and 3 bases from J, with 9 bases between. The CDR3 has 14 residues. CDR3 loop: CASSYYDTKETQYF. CDR3 in DNA: TGTGCCAGCAGTTACTACGACACAAAAGAGACCCAGTACTTC.

The rearrangement joins TRBV5-5 to TRBJ2-5; 9 bases line up with TRBD1. Per germline, CDR1 SGHKS and CDR2 YYEKEE (reference sequence). This CDR3 has 17 residues. V lost 3 bases to trimming and J lost 1 base; unmatched junction nucleotides: 10. The DNA of the CDR3 is TGTGCCAGCAGCTCTAGAGCCGACAGGGGGATCCAAGAGACCCAGTACTTC. Amino acids: CASSSRADRGIQETQYF. The whole variable domain, filled in from reference TRBV5-5 and TRBJ2-5, reads DAGVTQSPTHLIKTRGQQVTLRCSPISGHKSVSWYQQVLGQGPQFIFQYYEKEERGRGNFPDRFSARQFPNYSSELNVNALLLGDSALYLCASSSRADRGIQETQYFGPGTRLLVL.

The rearrangement uses TRBV18 and TRBJ2-2; a weak D match, TRBD1 (5 bases). This CDR3 spans 14 amino acids. CDR1 is KGHSH, CDR2 LQKENI, per germline. With 4 bases removed from V and 3 bases from J, the gap between germline ends came to 9 bases. This chain's CDR3 is CASSQTVDTGELFF. CDR3 sequence (DNA): TGTGCCAGCTCACAGACAGTAGACACCGGGGAGCTGTTTTTT.

The chain employs TRBV5-6 and TRBJ2-2; possible D gene TRBD2, 6 bases. This CDR3 is 15 amino acids long. Germline values: CDR1 SGHDT, CDR2 YYEEEE. V dropped 4 bases and J dropped 7 bases, with 17 bases sitting between them. The CDR3 DNA reads TGTGCCAGCAGCCGTCGGGCGGGGCGAATCGGGGAGCTGTTTTTT. It codes for CASSRRAGRIGELFF.